Presented here are 25 T cell receptor beta chains from one specimen sequenced in a study of early T cells in non-severe SARS-CoV-2 infection. TCRdb fed the 5' RACE reads into MiXCR, producing one record per CDR3 protein. The sample lists 80,000 or so distinct CDR3 sequences; 11% to 15% were seen once. Material for sequencing was whole blood. The receptors come from an adult who was a healthcare worker with PCR-confirmed SARS-CoV-2 infection or an uninfected control (not recorded which).

The J gene is TRBJ2-1, the V gene TRBV7-9; 8 nucleotides align to TRBD2. The CDR3 spans 14 residues. J lost 12 bases, V lost 0 bases, and 7 bases had no gene match. The germline gives CDR1 SEHNR, CDR2 FQNEAQ (reference sequence). The CDR3 nucleotides read TGTGCCAGCAGCTTAGCAGTTAGCGGGGCTAGGCAGTTCTTC. This gives the protein CASSLAVSGARQFF.

This clonotype appeared once. The chain recombines TRBV6-1 with TRBJ1-5; unclear D gene. The CDR3 loop spans 16 amino acids. Germline-derived CDR1 and CDR2 are MNHNS and SASEGT. V lost 0 bases, J lost 2 bases, and 11 bases lay in between. The CDR3 DNA reads TGTGCCAGCAGTGAAGCCATGGGAGGAGGCAATCAGCCCCAGCATTTT. Its protein product is CASSEAMGGGNQPQHF.

This clonotype was found many times. CDR3 nucleotide sequence: TGCGCCAGCAGCCACGGACAGGGGAGAAACACTGAAGCTTTCTTT. It yields the protein CASSHGQGRNTEAFF. V gene TRBV4-1 combines with J gene TRBJ1-1, with 9 positions matching TRBD1. CDR3 size: 15 residues. Germline CDR1 reads MGHRA; CDR2 reads YSYEKL. V shed 3 bases, J shed 2 bases, and the junction held 4 bases outside the gene matches.

There are a few counts of this clonotype. The V call is TRBV29-1, the J call TRBJ1-5; D is ambiguous. Germline assignment: CDR1 SQVTM and CDR2 ANQGSEA. Trimming pared 7 bases from V and 3 bases from J, leaving 16 bases between. The CDR3 length is 14 residues. The CDR3 here is CSALGDRYNQPQHF. In DNA form, the CDR3 reads TGCAGCGCGTTGGGCGACCGGTACAATCAGCCCCAGCATTTT.

The rearrangement links TRBV2 to TRBJ2-7; the D gene is possibly TRBD1 (6 bases). Germline assignment: CDR1 SNHLY and CDR2 FYNNEI. The CDR3 consists of 15 residues. V lost 6 bases and J lost 5, with 20 bases in between. CDR3 coding DNA: TGTGCCAGCAGCTCCGGGACACTCGATTTCAACGAGCAGTACTTC. This sequence encodes CASSSGTLDFNEQYF.

Regarding this clonotype: A clone one base away is much larger, so this may be a read error. The chain has TRBV7-6 and TRBJ2-1; 9 positions match TRBD2. This CDR3 has 13 amino acids. The germline gives CDR1 SGHVS, CDR2 FNYEAQ. The chain's CDR3 is CVSSSGRYNEQFF. The CDR3 DNA follows: TGTGTCAGCTCCAGCGGGAGGTACAATGAGCAGTTCTTC.

The sample holds a few counts of this clonotype. Here the CDR3 DNA reads TGTGCCAGCAGTTTAAGCGGGGGGTTAACTAGCGGACCAGGAGATACGCAGTATTTT. Its protein is CASSLSGGLTSGPGDTQYF. This rearrangement joins TRBV12-3 or TRBV12-4 to TRBJ2-3, with TRBD2 matching 9 bases. Trimming took 2 bases from V and 5 from J; bases not matched to a gene: 17. CDR3 length equals 19 residues.

This clonotype was picked up many times. This rearrangement joins TRBV9 to TRBJ2-1; D call uncertain. CDR1 SGDLS and CDR2 YYNGEE come from the germline V gene. The ends were cut back, 0 bases at V and 8 bases at J, with 15 bases in the middle. The CDR3 extends over 15 amino acids. Here the CDR3 reads CASSVGRSRWDEQFF. In nucleotides, the CDR3 is TGTGCCAGCAGCGTAGGTCGTTCTAGGTGGGATGAGCAGTTCTTC.

This clonotype came up many times. This rearrangement joins TRBV12-3 or TRBV12-4 to TRBJ2-7; TRBD1 might be the D (6 bases). The CDR3 loop spans 15 amino acids. The V end lost 6 bases, the J end lost 5 bases, and 20 bases lay between the germline ends. The CDR3 protein is CASRLGRQAGHEQYF. CDR3 DNA: TGTGCCAGCAGACTAGGCCGACAGGCTGGGCACGAGCAGTACTTC.

This clonotype was picked up many times. The V gene is TRBV6-5, the J gene TRBJ2-3; TRBD2 matches at 11 bases. The V segment lost 6 bases and the J segment 3 bases; nucleotides outside the gene matches: 2. The germline V gene encodes CDR1 MNHEY and CDR2 SVGAGI. CDR3 length equals 14 residues. In DNA, the CDR3 is TGTGCCAGCAGCTTAGCGGGGGGGACAGATACGCAGTATTTT. This codes for CASSLAGGTDTQYF.

The V gene is TRBV29-1, the J gene TRBJ1-1; D may be TRBD1 (6 bases). This CDR3 has 14 amino acids. CDR1 is SQVTM, CDR2 ANQGSEA, per germline. V was clipped by 6 bases and J by 4 bases, with 18 bases between them. The CDR3 protein is CSVSTGSSPTEAFF. The CDR3 bases are TGCAGCGTATCGACAGGATCGTCCCCCACTGAAGCTTTCTTT. Complete variable domain (other parts from reference TRBV29-1 and TRBJ1-1): SAVISQKPSRDICQRGTSLTIQCQVDSQVTMMFWYRQQPGQSLTLIATANQGSEATYESGFVIDKFPISRPNLTFSTLTVSNMSPEDSSIYLCSVSTGSSPTEAFFGQGTRLTVV.

The chain carries TRBV20-1 and TRBJ2-5; 7 positions agree with TRBD1. J was trimmed by 4 bases and V by 4 bases; bases with no gene match: 3. Per germline, CDR1 DFQATT and CDR2 SNEGSKA (reference sequence). The CDR3 contains 12 residues. The CDR3 bases are TGCAGTGCTACCGACAGGGCAGAGACCCAGTACTTC. This gives the protein CSATDRAETQYF.

There are many counts of this clonotype. J is TRBJ1-6 and V is TRBV19; D ambiguous. The length of the CDR3 is 15 residues. Trimming removed 6 bases at V and 0 bases at J, with 9 bases between. Germline-derived CDR1 and CDR2 are LNHDA and SQIVND (reference sequence). CDR3 sequence reads: CASSTMSSYNSPLHF. CDR3 bases: TGTGCCAGTAGCACCATGAGCTCCTATAATTCACCCCTCCACTTT.

V is TRBV9 and J is TRBJ2-3; 12 bases agree with TRBD2. Germline CDR1 and CDR2: SGDLS and YYNGEE. The CDR3 length is 17 residues. V gave up 4 bases and J gave up 0 bases; unmatched junction bases: 6. Written as DNA, the CDR3 is TGTGCCAGCAGCTCCGGACTAGCGGGATCTAGCACAGATACGCAGTATTTT. This codes for CASSSGLAGSSTDTQYF.

This chain uses TRBV7-8 with TRBJ2-5; 12 bases match TRBD1. The CDR3 runs to 14 residues. Germline-derived CDR1 and CDR2 are SGHVS and FQNEAQ. V was clipped by 6 bases and J by 5 bases; unmatched bases: 4. CDR3 region: CASRRDRGRETQYF. CDR3 coding DNA: TGTGCCAGCAGGCGGGACAGGGGGCGGGAGACCCAGTACTTC.

This clonotype was detected only a few times. The V and J genes are TRBV4-1 and TRBJ2-1; TRBD2 matches 10 bases. This CDR3 has 15 amino acids. Germline V gene sequence: CDR1 MGHRA, CDR2 YSYEKL. With V trimmed by 1 base and J by 8 bases, 5 bases remained unmatched. CDR3 sequence: CASSQAKREGDEQFF. CDR3 in DNA: TGCGCCAGCAGCCAAGCCAAGCGGGAGGGGGATGAGCAGTTCTTC.

This clonotype showed up just a few times. The chain recombines TRBV7-3 with TRBJ2-1; D could derive from TRBD1 or TRBD2 (6 bases each). Per germline, CDR1 SGHTA and CDR2 FQGTGA. There are 15 residues in the CDR3. With 5 bases removed from V and 6 bases from J, the gap between germline ends came to 17 bases. The CDR3 region is CASSREIGGGNEQFF. The CDR3 DNA follows: TGTGCCAGCAGCCGGGAAATAGGAGGGGGCAATGAGCAGTTCTTC.

This clonotype showed up just a few times. V gene TRBV12-3 or TRBV12-4 combines with J gene TRBJ1-5; 12 positions agree with TRBD1. The CDR3 length is 14 residues. V shed 6 bases and J 6 bases; nucleotides not matched to a gene: 3. Here the CDR3 DNA reads TGTGCCAGCAGCCTGGGACAGGGGGCTCAGCCCCAGCATTTT. Translating it yields CASSLGQGAQPQHF.

This clonotype appeared many times. The chain uses TRBV2 and TRBJ2-5; D ambiguous. CDR1 is SNHLY and CDR2 is FYNNEI in the germline V gene. The CDR3 is 10 amino acids. Trimming stripped 1 base from V and 6 bases from J, with 0 bases between. The CDR3: CASSEETQYF. CDR3 coding DNA: TGTGCCAGCAGTGAAGAGACCCAGTACTTC.

This clonotype appeared many times. The rearrangement joins TRBV6-1 to TRBJ1-5; D perhaps matches TRBD1 (6 bases). Germline CDR1 and CDR2: MNHNS and SASEGT. V dropped 0 bases and J dropped 7 bases, with 16 bases sitting between them. The CDR3 is 16 residues long. The CDR3, as DNA: TGTGCCAGCAGTGAAGCCGGAGCCGGCAGGGGACAGCCCCAGCATTTT. Amino acid sequence: CASSEAGAGRGQPQHF.

The chain couples TRBV28 to TRBJ2-7; D is unclear. Per the germline V gene, CDR1 is MDHEN and CDR2 is SYDVKM. Trimming pared 3 bases from V and 3 bases from J, leaving 9 bases between. The CDR3 is made up of 13 amino acids. The CDR3, as DNA: TGTGCCAGCAGTTTCCAACCCCGCTACGAGCAGTACTTC. It yields the protein CASSFQPRYEQYF.

At least ten counts were recorded for this clonotype. V gene TRBV6-5 combines with J gene TRBJ2-5; TRBD2 matches at 9 bases. V trimming: 0 bases; J trimming: 5 bases; junction bases outside the gene matches: 1. The CDR3 runs to 14 residues. Germline values: CDR1 MNHEY, CDR2 SVGAGI. As DNA, the CDR3 is TGTGCCAGCAGTTACTCCGGGACTAGCGAGACCCAGTACTTC. Residues: CASSYSGTSETQYF.

This clonotype was seen ten or more times. The chain links TRBV12-3 or TRBV12-4 to TRBJ2-1; 7 nucleotides match TRBD2. This CDR3 is built from 14 residues. Trimming at V came to 3 bases and at J to 8 bases, leaving 7 bases not matched to a gene. Here the CDR3 DNA reads TGTGCCAGCAGTTTTGGGAGGGGCAGGGATGAGCAGTTCTTC. This encodes CASSFGRGRDEQFF.

V gene TRBV20-1 combines with J gene TRBJ1-2; 7 bases agree with TRBD1. The CDR3 totals 14 residues. Germline V gene lookup returns CDR1 DFQATT and CDR2 SNEGSKA (reference sequence). V lost 3 bases and J lost 3; bases outside the gene matches: 7. CDR3 protein: CSASQSGQYYGYTF. Written as DNA, the CDR3 is TGCAGTGCTAGTCAATCGGGACAGTACTATGGCTACACCTTC.

The chain uses TRBV6-6 and TRBJ1-3; 7 bases align to TRBD1. V shed 6 bases and J 0 bases; nucleotides not matched to a gene: 2. The CDR3 consists of 14 residues. CDR1 MNHNY and CDR2 SVGAGI come from the germline V gene (reference sequence). As DNA, the CDR3 is TGTGCCAGCAGGCGACAGGGCTCTGGAAACACCATATATTTT. It yields the protein CASRRQGSGNTIYF.